Listed below are T cell receptor beta chains from one sample, sequenced in a study of metastatic and nonmetastatic thyroid tumors. TCRdb re-called the PCR reads with MiXCR. The top ten hold around 11% of the sample, which has tens of thousands of clones, roughly 13% seen once. The sequenced material came from blood. The receptors were gathered from a female donor with papillary thyroid cancer or a benign thyroid nodule (not recorded which). Some clones in this sample may be carry-over from other donors' samples. CDR3s include the opening cysteine and the closing phenylalanine or tryptophan. D genes are given only for firm matches. Size values are once, few and many counts, or a class for expanded clones, and some rows have none.

clone size	D gene	V gene	J gene	CDR3 DNA	CDR3 protein
-	-	TRBV6-1	TRBJ2-7	TGTGCCAGCAGTAAGATGCCGGGAGATCTAACACCAAAGTTGGAGCAGTACTTC	CASSKMPGDLTPKLEQYF
-	-	TRBV14	TRBJ2-3	TGTGCCAGCATCCAAGGGACATCTATCACAGATACGCAGTATTTT	CASIQGTSITDTQYF
many	-	TRBV12-3/TRBV12-4	TRBJ1-2	TGTGCCAGCAGTCCCTGGACAGTTAGCTATGGCTACACCTTC	CASSPWTVSYGYTF
many	-	TRBV14	TRBJ1-6	TGTGCCAGCAGCCCGCAACCTAGATCGGGACCCCTCCACTTT	CASSPQPRSGPLHF
-	-	TRBV11-2	TRBJ1-5	TGTGCCAGCAGCCCCCCCGGGGGCCAGCCCCAGCATTTT	CASSPPGGQPQHF
many	-	TRBV6-1	TRBJ1-3	TGTGCCAGCAATGCTGGAAACACCATATATTTT	CASNAGNTIYF
many	-	TRBV27	TRBJ2-1	TGTGCCAGCAGTATCCTTCTGACGAGCTCCTACAATGAGCAGTTCTTC	CASSILLTSSYNEQFF
many	-	TRBV11-2	TRBJ1-1	TGTGCCAGCAGCTTAGATAAATACCAGGGTCTAGCTGAAGCTTTCTTT	CASSLDKYQGLAEAFF
many	TRBD2	TRBV7-2	TRBJ2-7	TGTGCCAGCTGCCGAACTAGCGGGAGTCGCGAGCAGTACTTC	CASCRTSGSREQYF
many	TRBD2	TRBV15	TRBJ2-7	TGTGCCACCAGCAGAGTAGAGCGGGACGTGGGGGAGCAGTACTTC	CATSRVERDVGEQYF
many	TRBD1	TRBV4-3	TRBJ2-7	TGCGCCAGCAGCCAAGTCCAGGGGGCTACGTACGAGCAGTACTTC	CASSQVQGATYEQYF
many	-	TRBV6-1	TRBJ1-1	TGTGCCAGCAGTCGGGGGGCAGGAATGAACACTGAAGCTTTCTTT	CASSRGAGMNTEAFF
-	-	TRBV5-4	TRBJ2-2	TGTGCCAGCAGCGGATTTCCGGGACTCGAGACCGGGGAGCTGTTTTTT	CASSGFPGLETGELFF
many	TRBD1	TRBV19	TRBJ1-1	TGTGCCAGTAGTATACCCAGCAGGGGGATCGGGGGCACTGAAGCTTTCTTT	CASSIPSRGIGGTEAFF
-	-	TRBV12-3/TRBV12-4	TRBJ2-7	TGTGCCATCATTACCATGGCCGGGGGCGAGCAGTACTTC	CAIITMAGGEQYF
many	-	TRBV6-2/TRBV6-3	TRBJ2-1	TGTGCCAGCAGTTACATGGGGACTCGGTTTACCGGTGAGCAGTTCTTC	CASSYMGTRFTGEQFF
-	-	TRBV5-5	TRBJ2-5	TGTGCCAGTAGCTTGGCAGAGACCCAGTACTTC	CASSLAETQYF
many	-	TRBV29-1	TRBJ1-2	TGCAGCGCCCAGGGGAGTGATGGCTACACCTTC	CSAQGSDGYTF
few	-	TRBV19	TRBJ2-7	TGTGCCAGCACCCCCGTGACATGGGAAACCTACGAGCAGTACTTC	CASTPVTWETYEQYF
many	TRBD1	TRBV2	TRBJ2-7	TGTGCCAGCAGGCCTACACAGGGGGTCTACGAGCAGTACTTC	CASRPTQGVYEQYF
many	-	TRBV7-8	TRBJ2-2	TGTGCCAGCAGCTTAGGGACCACCGGTCCCGGGGAGCTGTTTTTT	CASSLGTTGPGELFF
many	-	TRBV19	TRBJ2-3	TGTGCCAGTAGTATGGACAGAGACGGGAGCACAGATACGCAGTATTTT	CASSMDRDGSTDTQYF
many	-	TRBV6-2/TRBV6-3	TRBJ1-5	TGTGCCAGCAGTTTAAGGATTAGCAATCAGCCCCAGCATTTT	CASSLRISNQPQHF
many	TRBD1	TRBV19	TRBJ2-1	TGTGCCAGTAGCAGGGGGCTCAATGAGCAGTTCTTC	CASSRGLNEQFF
many	-	TRBV30	TRBJ2-3	TGTGCCTGGAGCTTAACAGATACGCAGTATTTT	CAWSLTDTQYF
many	-	TRBV28	TRBJ1-5	TGTGCCAGCACCTTTAGCAATCAGCCCCAGCATTTT	CASTFSNQPQHF
few	TRBD2	TRBV11-2	TRBJ2-7	TGTGCCAGCAGCGCGCCGGGACTAGACCTAAACGAGCAGTACTTC	CASSAPGLDLNEQYF
many	TRBD2	TRBV28	TRBJ2-3	TGTGCCAGCAGTACTCCCGGACTAGCGGAGACAGATACGCAGTATTTT	CASSTPGLAETDTQYF
many	TRBD2	TRBV4-1	TRBJ2-3	TGCGCCAGCAGCCAGCTGCGGGAGGGGGATACGCAGTATTTT	CASSQLREGDTQYF
many	TRBD2	TRBV6-2/TRBV6-3	TRBJ2-2	TGTGCCAGCAGCCAACTCGGGGGGGCCGGGGAGCTGTTTTTT	CASSQLGGAGELFF
many	-	TRBV6-2/TRBV6-3	TRBJ2-5	TGTGCCAGCAGTTACGTACCGGGACGGTACCAAGAGACCCAGTACTTC	CASSYVPGRYQETQYF
many	TRBD2	TRBV2	TRBJ2-2	TGTGCCAGCAGTCTAGCGGGAGATAGTCCGGGGGAGCTGTTTTTT	CASSLAGDSPGELFF
many	-	TRBV19	TRBJ2-5	TGTGCCAGTAGTACCCAAGTCGGGACCCAGTACTTC	CASSTQVGTQYF
many	TRBD2	TRBV28	TRBJ2-7	TGTGCCAGCAGTGCCTCTAGCGGGAGGGCCTACGAGCAGTACTTC	CASSASSGRAYEQYF
-	TRBD1	TRBV30	TRBJ1-2	TGTGCCTCGAGCCGACAGGGTGGCTATGGCTACACCTTC	CASSRQGGYGYTF
once	TRBD1	TRBV6-2/TRBV6-3	TRBJ1-2	TGTGCCCGCAGTCCGGACAGGGGGCCATACGGCTACACCTTC	CARSPDRGPYGYTF